A selection of T cell receptor beta chains follows, all from one sample in a study of cytomegalovirus exposure and HLA in healthy donors. Sequenced by immunoSEQ multiplex PCR; TCRdb stores in-frame clones only, minus some. Here the sample spans approximately 120,000 clones, 80% to 85% being singletons. Sequencing used PBMCs. These receptors originate from a woman aged 25 to 45 in good health and CMV-seronegative. The CDR3 runs from the conserved cysteine through the conserved F or W. A D gene is named only where the DNA matches it firmly. Clone sizes are given selectively: once, few, many, or a class where the clone is expanded.

V gene	J gene	D gene	clone size	CDR3 protein	CDR3 DNA
TRBV7-2	TRBJ2-7	TRBD2	-	CASSPFGTSFEQYF	TGTGCCAGCAGCCCTTTCGGGACTAGCTTCGAGCAGTACTTC
TRBV30	TRBJ1-3	-	-	CAWKNRSGNTIYF	TGTGCCTGGAAGAATAGATCTGGAAACACCATATATTTT
TRBV5-4	TRBJ2-5	TRBD1	-	CASSWDRYQETQYF	TGTGCCAGCAGCTGGGACAGGTACCAAGAGACCCAGTACTTC
TRBV5-1	TRBJ2-7	TRBD1	-	CASTMLTGTGVHEQYF	TGCGCCAGCACCATGCTAACCGGGACAGGGGTCCACGAGCAGTACTTC
TRBV5-1	TRBJ2-3	TRBD1	-	CASSLGTGGADTQYF	TGCGCCAGCAGCTTGGGGACAGGGGGTGCAGATACGCAGTATTTT
TRBV9	TRBJ2-7	TRBD2	-	CASSGGGSDEQYF	TGTGCCAGCAGCGGGGGGGGTAGCGACGAGCAGTACTTC
TRBV4-2	TRBJ2-3	-	-	CASSQTRAGSTDTQYF	TGTGCCAGCAGCCAAACCCGGGCGGGGAGCACAGATACGCAGTATTTT
TRBV7-3	TRBJ2-3	TRBD2	-	CASSLRTSGEDTQYF	TGTGCCAGCAGCTTACGGACTAGCGGCGAAGATACGCAGTATTTT
TRBV5-1	TRBJ1-2	-	-	CASSPDSLTNYGYTF	TGCGCCAGCAGCCCAGACAGCCTCACTAACTATGGCTACACCTTC
TRBV2	TRBJ2-2	-	few	CASCPRRGTGELFF	TGTGCCAGCTGCCCTAGAAGGGGGACGGGGGAGCTGTTTTTT
TRBV19	TRBJ2-7	TRBD1	-	CASSITNRQGKFYEQYF	TGTGCCAGTAGTATAACCAACAGACAGGGAAAGTTCTACGAGCAGTACTTC